These T cell receptor beta chains were read from a single sample in a study of T cell repertoires in ileal Crohn's disease. Profiled with immunoSEQ multiplex PCR; TCRdb holds only in-frame clones, not every one. Of roughly 13,000 clones listed, nearly 90% are singletons. The sequenced material came from ileal tissue. The receptors were sampled from an adult with Crohn's disease. The conserved cysteine and the conserved F or W are not part of the CDR3 here. Fields, in order: V gene, CDR3 protein.

v_call: TRBV11-2; cdr3_aa: ASSHPATDIETQY
v_call: TRBV7-7; cdr3_aa: ASSPAGSYEQY
v_call: TRBV10-2; cdr3_aa: ASSVVGGSGGYT
v_call: TRBV10-1; cdr3_aa: AIPRGEGYGYT
v_call: TRBV11-2; cdr3_aa: ASSLVGAGGPSEQY
v_call: TRBV9; cdr3_aa: ASSVSGYNEQF
v_call: TRBV19; cdr3_aa: ASSTTPGQSSYEQY
v_call: TRBV14; cdr3_aa: ASTEGGTGGSGELF
v_call: TRBV28; cdr3_aa: ASTSFPDRGSYGYT
v_call: TRBV7-2; cdr3_aa: ASSWFRDRGGTGELF
v_call: TRBV6-1; cdr3_aa: ASSGNSGNTIY
v_call: TRBV4-1; cdr3_aa: ASSQTGVNEKLF
v_call: TRBV5-4; cdr3_aa: ASSRSPSWTGTTTEAF
v_call: TRBV27; cdr3_aa: ASRQGPYNEQF
v_call: TRBV7-2; cdr3_aa: ASSLQGAYEQY
v_call: TRBV19; cdr3_aa: ASSPGLAGGRTDTQY
v_call: TRBV5-1; cdr3_aa: ASSSTLRVVSTDTQY
v_call: TRBV7-9; cdr3_aa: ASSNRENTEAF
v_call: TRBV7-7; cdr3_aa: ASSLGSGRGNEQF
v_call: TRBV4-2; cdr3_aa: ASSQDASSSANTGELF
v_call: TRBV30; cdr3_aa: AWSTGWGTEAF
v_call: TRBV19; cdr3_aa: ASSILLAGGSYEQY
v_call: TRBV6-1; cdr3_aa: ASSVLRGGYT
v_call: TRBV6-1; cdr3_aa: ASRQGTYNEQF
v_call: TRBV7-8; cdr3_aa: ASSLTGPSQPQH
v_call: TRBV4-3; cdr3_aa: ASSQAPGGETQY
v_call: TRBV7-2; cdr3_aa: ASSPLGAEQF
v_call: TRBV4-2; cdr3_aa: ASSPTIPAEDTQY
v_call: TRBV28; cdr3_aa: ASSRTGTLRPQH
v_call: TRBV7-9; cdr3_aa: ASSLDSPNTGELF
v_call: TRBV29-1; cdr3_aa: SVDSSGARGGELF
v_call: TRBV7-2; cdr3_aa: ASSYPSGRALGTDTQY
v_call: TRBV11-1; cdr3_aa: ASSWSRGTEAF
v_call: TRBV5-1; cdr3_aa: ASSPGTGSGTGELF
v_call: TRBV5-1; cdr3_aa: ASSPTSGSTDTQY
v_call: TRBV6-5; cdr3_aa: ASSWAGPTGELF
v_call: TRBV19; cdr3_aa: ASREGPAGEQY
v_call: TRBV4-3; cdr3_aa: ASSQDSVGETEAF
v_call: TRBV4-1; cdr3_aa: ASSLRAGRRDTEAF
v_call: TRBV4-1; cdr3_aa: ASSQVQGSYGYT
v_call: TRBV29-1; cdr3_aa: SVGGGQETQY
v_call: TRBV29-1; cdr3_aa: SAERDRVIGELF
v_call: TRBV7-8; cdr3_aa: ASSLVASNNSPLH
v_call: TRBV28; cdr3_aa: ASSNRRYEQF
v_call: TRBV11-2; cdr3_aa: ASSHSDFRGYT
v_call: TRBV10-3; cdr3_aa: AISEGQGAGYGYT
v_call: TRBV9; cdr3_aa: ASSVTENTEAF
v_call: TRBV5-1; cdr3_aa: ASSRGTSGGSDTQY
v_call: TRBV19; cdr3_aa: ASSIEGSTEAF
v_call: TRBV10-1; cdr3_aa: ASSEHLAPYCSYEQY
v_call: TRBV10-1; cdr3_aa: ASSRVLSGTNQPQH
v_call: TRBV14; cdr3_aa: ASSQRLAGGTGELF
v_call: TRBV2; cdr3_aa: ASSAGEETQY
v_call: TRBV7-2; cdr3_aa: ASSPGQPRQPQH